A selection of T cell receptor beta chains follows, all from one sample in a study of shared clonotypes between healthy human individuals. Libraries were prepared by immunoSEQ multiplex PCR; TCRdb keeps only in-frame clonotypes and omits some of them. Seen here are about 490,000 clones, about 72% observed once, and the top ten hold 12%. Sequencing was carried out using PBMCs. All receptors come from a woman between 35 and 50 years old in good health. Some clones in this sample may be carry-over from other donors' samples. Both conserved end residues are part of each CDR3. The D gene is left open where the match is weak. Size is omitted from some rows. Given values are once, few, many or a class for expanded clones.

>few|TRBJ2-7|TRBV27|TRBD2
CASSQSGTSGPLRYF
TGTGCCAGCAGCCAGAGCGGGACTAGCGGGCCCCTCCGGTACTTC
>NA|TRBJ1-1|TRBV5-1|NA
CASSPSQVGTEAFF
TGCGCCAGCAGCCCGTCCCAGGTCGGCACTGAAGCTTTCTTT
>NA|TRBJ1-2|TRBV18|NA
CASSPNPGTPRDGYTF
TGTGCCAGCTCACCGAATCCCGGGACACCGAGGGATGGCTACACCTTC
>many|TRBJ2-1|TRBV30|TRBD2
CAWTPRGGDNEQFF
TGTGCCTGGACCCCCCGCGGGGGAGACAATGAGCAGTTCTTC
>NA|TRBJ1-4|TRBV19|NA
CASSPGLWEKLFF
TGTGCCAGTAGCCCAGGGTTGTGGGAAAAACTGTTTTTT
>NA|TRBJ2-3|TRBV30|NA
CAWSRAGASTDTQYF
TGTGCCTGGAGTCGGGCAGGAGCTAGCACAGATACGCAGTATTTT
>NA|TRBJ2-1|TRBV5-1|NA
CASSFEGPSYNEQFF
TGCGCCAGCAGCTTCGAGGGGCCCTCCTACAATGAGCAGTTCTTC
>NA|TRBJ2-5|TRBV4-1|NA
CASSQFNQETQYF
TGCGCCAGCAGCCAATTCAACCAAGAGACCCAGTACTTC
>NA|TRBJ1-1|TRBV5-1|TRBD1
CASSSDRGGFAEAFF
TGCGCCAGCAGCTCGGACAGGGGAGGTTTCGCTGAAGCTTTCTTT
>NA|TRBJ2-7|TRBV9|TRBD1
CASSVGDSRYEQYF
TGTGCCAGCAGCGTGGGGGACAGCCGCTACGAGCAGTACTTC
>NA|TRBJ2-5|TRBV5-1|NA
CASSLVNGLQETQYF
TGCGCCAGCAGCTTGGTTAACGGCCTCCAAGAGACCCAGTACTTC
>NA|TRBJ2-2|TRBV21-1|NA
CASSNRVAGAWELFF
TGTGCCAGCAGCAACCGGGTAGCGGGAGCCTGGGAGCTGTTTTTT
>once|TRBJ2-5|TRBV7-8|TRBD1
CASSARPGQAYGEQYF
TGTGCCAGCAGCGCCCGACCGGGACAGGCCTACGGAGAGCAGTACTTC
>few|TRBJ2-1|TRBV6-7|NA
CASSYSGVGRESNEQFF
TGTGCCAGCAGTTACTCGGGCGTTGGCCGAGAATCCAATGAGCAGTTCTTC
>NA|TRBJ2-7|TRBV10-3|TRBD2
CATAGTRTYEQYF
TGTGCCACCGCCGGGACTAGAACCTACGAGCAGTACTTC
>few|TRBJ1-2|TRBV28|NA
CASSLPGIYGYTF
TGTGCCAGCAGTTTACCAGGGATCTATGGCTACACCTTC
>NA|TRBJ1-2|TRBV29-1|TRBD1
CSVASGGRAGYTF
TGCAGCGTTGCCTCAGGGGGCAGGGCTGGCTACACCTTC
>NA|TRBJ2-5|TRBV7-2|TRBD1
CASSLFWTGAGETQYF
TGTGCCAGCAGCCTTTTCTGGACAGGGGCAGGAGAGACCCAGTACTTC
>NA|TRBJ1-1|TRBV10-3|NA
CAISGRGVSTEAFF
TGTGCCATCAGCGGGAGGGGTGTGAGCACTGAAGCTTTCTTT
>NA|TRBJ2-3|TRBV7-9|TRBD1
CASSLLDRDTDTQYF
TGTGCCAGCAGCTTATTGGACAGGGACACAGATACGCAGTATTTT
>NA|TRBJ2-1|TRBV2|NA
CASSPRKRNNEQFF
TGTGCCAGCAGTCCGAGAAAACGAAACAATGAGCAGTTCTTC
>NA|TRBJ2-5|TRBV29-1|NA
CSVDGSGQETQYF
TGCAGCGTTGACGGGAGCGGGCAAGAGACCCAGTACTTC
>many|TRBJ2-5|TRBV30|NA
CAWRDWRARGTQYF
TGTGCCTGGAGGGATTGGAGGGCTCGAGGGACCCAGTACTTC
>NA|TRBJ2-1|TRBV7-2|TRBD2
CASSPGLAGVNEQFF
TGTGCCAGCAGCCCGGGACTAGCGGGGGTAAATGAGCAGTTCTTC
>NA|TRBJ2-7|TRBV11-2|NA
CASSAPTYEQYF
TGTGCCAGCAGCGCCCCTACCTACGAGCAGTACTTC
>NA|TRBJ1-4|TRBV19|NA
CASSPVEGNEKLFF
TGTGCCAGCTCCCCGGTAGAAGGAAATGAAAAACTGTTTTTT
>NA|TRBJ2-7|TRBV30|NA
CAWGRWRRASYEQYF
TGTGCCTGGGGAAGGTGGCGGAGGGCCTCCTACGAGCAGTACTTC
>NA|TRBJ1-2|TRBV5-6|NA
CASSLFFQGTTYGYTF
TGTGCCAGCAGCTTGTTTTTTCAGGGAACAACCTATGGCTACACCTTC
>NA|TRBJ2-7|TRBV6-8|TRBD2
CASSWEGLAGSYEQYF
TGTGCCAGCAGTTGGGAGGGACTAGCGGGATCCTACGAGCAGTACTTC
>many|TRBJ1-4|TRBV5-4|NA
CASSSSRHANEKLFF
TGTGCCAGCAGTTCGTCGCGTCACGCTAATGAAAAACTGTTTTTT
>NA|TRBJ2-7|TRBV7-8|TRBD1
CASSLAGTGRWVSYEQYF
TGTGCCAGCAGCTTAGCGGGGACAGGGAGGTGGGTTTCCTACGAGCAGTACTTC
>NA|TRBJ2-4|TRBV7-3|NA
CASSLGPKPLAKNIQYF
TGTGCCAGCAGCCTCGGTCCCAAACCTTTAGCCAAAAACATTCAGTACTTC
>NA|TRBJ2-1|TRBV5-1|TRBD2
CASSAASGGRYNEQFF
TGCGCCAGCAGCGCGGCTAGCGGTGGGCGATACAATGAGCAGTTCTTC
>NA|TRBJ2-2|TRBV11-3|NA
CASNRRRTGELFF
TGTGCCAGCAACCGCCGCCGAACCGGGGAGCTGTTTTTT
>NA|TRBJ1-6|TRBV5-4|TRBD1
CASRYGQGNGSPLHF
TGTGCCAGCAGATACGGACAGGGGAACGGCTCACCCCTCCACTTT
>NA|TRBJ2-1|TRBV29-1|NA
CSVGKVAYNEQFF
TGCAGCGTTGGGAAGGTAGCGTACAATGAGCAGTTCTTC
>NA|TRBJ2-7|TRBV18|NA
CASSPSIADAEQYF
TGTGCCAGCTCACCATCAATAGCGGACGCCGAGCAGTACTTC
>NA|TRBJ2-3|TRBV30|TRBD2
CAWRLAGRGDTQYF
TGTGCCTGGAGGCTAGCGGGAAGAGGAGATACGCAGTATTTT
>NA|TRBJ2-7|TRBV9|TRBD2
CASSALAGGSSYEQYF
TGTGCCAGCAGCGCTTTAGCGGGAGGAAGCTCCTACGAGCAGTACTTC
>NA|TRBJ2-5|TRBV7-9|NA
CASSSTRGYQETQYF
TGTGCCAGCAGCTCAACTAGGGGGTACCAAGAGACCCAGTACTTC
>NA|TRBJ2-5|TRBV7-3|TRBD1
CASSASGTARETQYF
TGTGCCAGCAGCGCGTCCGGGACAGCCAGAGAGACCCAGTACTTC
>NA|TRBJ2-7|TRBV6-1|TRBD2
CASSAEGGPFEQYF
TGTGCCAGCAGCGCTGAGGGAGGGCCTTTCGAGCAGTACTTC
>NA|TRBJ1-2|TRBV28|NA
CASSITAYGYTF
TGTGCCAGCAGTATAACAGCCTATGGCTACACCTTC
>NA|TRBJ1-3|TRBV2|NA
CASSETPPGISGNTIYF
TGTGCCAGCAGTGAGACCCCCCCAGGCATCTCTGGAAACACCATATATTTT
>once|TRBJ1-2|TRBV9|NA
CASSVYSGGSYYGYTF
TGTGCCAGCAGCGTGTATTCCGGGGGCAGTTACTATGGCTACACCTTC
>NA|TRBJ2-1|TRBV27|NA
CASSPRRAGTSPGNEQFF
TGTGCCAGCAGCCCGCGTAGGGCGGGAACTTCTCCGGGGAATGAGCAGTTCTTC
>NA|TRBJ1-2|TRBV7-6|NA
CASSLDGAAMYGYTF
TGTGCCAGCAGCTTAGACGGGGCGGCCATGTATGGCTACACCTTC
>NA|TRBJ2-2|TRBV5-1|TRBD1
CASSAGTGNTGELFF
TGCGCCAGCAGCGCCGGGACAGGGAACACCGGGGAGCTGTTTTTT
>NA|TRBJ2-5|TRBV2|TRBD2
CASSSGWGLAGEGETQYF
TGTGCCAGCAGTTCAGGGTGGGGACTAGCGGGAGAGGGGGAGACCCAGTACTTC
>NA|TRBJ2-7|TRBV7-9|NA
CASSLEPHEQYF
TGTGCCAGCAGCTTAGAGCCGCACGAGCAGTACTTC
>NA|TRBJ2-7|TRBV29-1|NA
CSVGRGGGYEQYF
TGCAGCGTCGGCAGAGGAGGTGGCTACGAGCAGTACTTC
>NA|TRBJ2-6|TRBV2|TRBD2
CASGGLAGSSGANVLTF
TGTGCCAGCGGAGGACTAGCGGGGAGCTCTGGGGCCAACGTCCTGACTTTC
>many|TRBJ2-2|TRBV7-2|NA
CASSLGQLNTGELFF
TGTGCCAGCAGCTTGGGACAATTGAACACCGGGGAGCTGTTTTTT
>once|TRBJ1-1|TRBV9|NA
CASSVGQGSTEAFF
TGTGCCAGCAGCGTAGGGCAGGGGTCCACTGAAGCTTTCTTT
>once|TRBJ2-7|TRBV9|TRBD2
CASSVGSGISYEQYF
TGTGCCAGCAGCGTAGGAAGCGGGATATCCTACGAGCAGTACTTC
>NA|TRBJ2-3|TRBV5-3|TRBD2
CARSRPGLPTHTQYF
TGTGCCAGAAGCCGACCGGGACTACCTACGCATACGCAGTATTTT
>NA|TRBJ2-5|TRBV7-8|NA
CASNLEGGRGETQYF
TGTGCCAGCAATCTCGAAGGGGGGAGAGGGGAGACCCAGTACTTC
>NA|TRBJ2-5|TRBV5-6|TRBD2
CASSLIGAGGREQYF
TGTGCCAGCAGCTTGATTGGTGCGGGAGGCCGTGAGCAGTACTTC
>NA|TRBJ2-1|TRBV9|NA
CASSVGRVGEQFF
TGTGCCAGCAGCGTAGGGAGGGTAGGTGAGCAGTTCTTC